Listed below are T cell receptor beta chains from one sample, sequenced in a study of identical twins. TCRdb used MiXCR to reprocess the 5' RACE reads, holding one entry per CDR3 protein. This table has around 220,000 distinct CDR3 sequences, around an eighth appearing once. Sequenced material: memory (CD45RO+) T cells sorted from blood. The source is a woman aged 18-29 years in good health. Each CDR3 is given with its conserved first and last residue.

V,J,length,CDR3
TRBV7-8,TRBJ2-1,15,CASSPGAGGYNEQFF
TRBV2,TRBJ2-1,18,CASTRMAGAPSSYNEQFF
TRBV20-1,TRBJ1-4,15,CSASTSSGGNEKLFF
TRBV12-3/TRBV12-4,TRBJ1-3,15,CASSLLGGHGNTIYF
TRBV20-1,TRBJ2-1,14,CSARFGSAYNEQFF
TRBV12-3/TRBV12-4,TRBJ1-2,9,CASSCGYTF
TRBV2,TRBJ1-4,16,CASSRTGSGANEKLFF
TRBV12-3/TRBV12-4,TRBJ1-2,13,CASSLDVNYGYTF
TRBV27,TRBJ2-2,13,CASSGLRTGELFF
TRBV20-1,TRBJ2-3,13,CSARVGSEDTQYF
TRBV29-1,TRBJ2-3,11,CSAGGTDTQYF
TRBV6-5,TRBJ2-3,12,CAGLFSTDTQYF
TRBV7-2,TRBJ2-1,15,CASKGGLAGANEQFF
TRBV9,TRBJ2-7,14,CASSVAGTVYEQYF
TRBV24-1,TRBJ2-7,10,CATSGREQYF
TRBV4-1,TRBJ2-1,17,CASSQGTPGGNYNEQFF
TRBV12-3/TRBV12-4,TRBJ2-3,14,CASSFDPGRDTQYF
TRBV7-2,TRBJ2-7,14,CASSPRVVGYEQYF
TRBV6-2/TRBV6-3,TRBJ2-1,15,CASSYDASPYNEQFF
TRBV12-3/TRBV12-4,TRBJ1-3,16,CASSLQGARSGNTIYF
TRBV10-3,TRBJ2-3,15,CAISEEVGNTDTQYF
TRBV20-1,TRBJ2-7,13,CSATGVVFNEQYF
TRBV10-2,TRBJ2-7,10,CATHHYEQYF
TRBV12-3/TRBV12-4,TRBJ2-3,12,CASSFWGNTQYF
TRBV5-5,TRBJ2-2,16,CASSPAGRGGTGELFF
TRBV12-3/TRBV12-4,TRBJ1-2,15,CASSFVALANYGYTF
TRBV12-3/TRBV12-4,TRBJ1-2,13,CASSRGQGEGYTF
TRBV7-2,TRBJ2-5,15,CASSPSPTRGETQYF
TRBV27,TRBJ2-5,14,CASSPSSGRGTQYF
TRBV6-1,TRBJ2-7,15,CASSPRVGGGYEQYF
TRBV20-1,TRBJ1-4,14,CSAYSGQTNEKLFF
TRBV5-6,TRBJ2-3,13,CASSLAVGDTQYF
TRBV12-3/TRBV12-4,TRBJ2-7,11,CASSFSYEQYF
TRBV12-3/TRBV12-4,TRBJ2-1,14,CASNIDSTYNEQFF
TRBV5-1,TRBJ2-2,14,CASSLDPNTGELFF
TRBV7-2,TRBJ1-2,14,CASSSRDSTEGYTF
TRBV12-3/TRBV12-4,TRBJ2-1,13,CASRGLSYNEQFF
TRBV30,TRBJ1-5,14,CAWARGSGNQPQHF
TRBV24-1,TRBJ2-2,16,CATSDPVSGDTGELFF
TRBV20-1,TRBJ2-1,14,CSARGQQGAHEQFF
TRBV20-1,TRBJ1-3,13,CSAVGASGNTIYF
TRBV13,TRBJ2-3,15,CASSPNSGGTDTQYF
TRBV5-5,TRBJ2-7,14,CASSKAGTAYEQYF
TRBV15,TRBJ2-2,16,CATSGSGLAAIGELFF
TRBV19,TRBJ1-5,12,CASMQGNQPQHF